Listed here are 19 T cell receptor beta chains from one sample, sequenced in a study of T cells in Graves' hyperthyroidism and ophthalmopathy. Amplification targeted TCR beta CDR3 regions from RNA transcripts. Researchers ran a first-round RT-PCR on the TCR CDR3 using the HTBI primer set. MiXCR, run by TCRdb on the multiplex PCR reads, gives a single entry per CDR3 protein. The sample includes roughly 100,000 distinct CDR3 sequences, approximately 50% of them seen just once. Sequenced input: blood. These TCRs come from a man aged 35-49 years with Graves' hyperthyroidism.

This chain links TRBV24-1 with TRBJ2-7; 8 nucleotides line up with TRBD2. CDR1 KGHDR and CDR2 SFDVKD come from the germline V gene. There are 16 residues in the CDR3. J lost 2 bases, V lost 2 bases, and 7 bases had no gene match. The CDR3: CATSDSPGREAYEQYF. CDR3 bases: TGTGCCACCAGTGATTCCCCAGGGCGGGAGGCCTACGAGCAGTACTTC.

At least ten counts were recorded for this clonotype. The rearrangement uses TRBV5-5 and TRBJ2-6; D tentatively reads TRBD1 or TRBD2 (5 bases each). Germline values: CDR1 SGHKS, CDR2 YYEKEE (reference sequence). V was cut by 4 bases and J by 2 bases, with 19 bases left in between. This CDR3 region has 18 residues. CDR3 region: CASSTQGGSLTGANVLTF. The CDR3 DNA sequence: TGTGCCAGCAGCACCCAGGGTGGGAGCCTTACTGGGGCCAACGTCCTGACTTTC.

CDR3 in DNA: TGTGCCAGCAGCTTAGCGCTATGGACCGGGGAGCAGTACTTC. This translates into CASSLALWTGEQYF. The genes are TRBV7-9 and TRBJ2-1; D not certain. TRBJ2-7 matches the DNA end more closely, so the J call is doubtful. Per germline, CDR1 SEHNR and CDR2 FQNEAQ (reference sequence). This CDR3 is 14 amino acids long.

This clonotype appeared many times. At one end the junction does not follow the germline gene, possibly because of a read error. This CDR3 reads CASSLVRGGELFF. The CDR3 nucleotides are TGTGCTAGCAGCTTAGTTCGGGGCGGGGAGCTGTTTTTT. This chain links TRBV7-7 with TRBJ2-2; TRBD2 might be the D (5 bases). The germline V gene encodes CDR1 SSHAT and CDR2 FNYEAQ (reference sequence). The CDR3 runs to 13 residues.

As regards this clonotype: This is likely a read error, given that the CDR3 carries no conserved phenylalanine or tryptophan at its end. The limits of the CDR3 on the DNA are not certain, so only TCRdb's listed CDR3 is given. The chain combines TRBV9 with TRBJ2-7; the tabulated D call, TRBD1, remains unverified against the DNA. The CDR3 adds up to 12 amino acids, both ends counted. Germline V gene data show CDR1 as SGDLS and CDR2 as YYNGEE. CDR3 loop: CASSVEGTGQTS.

This clonotype came up many times. The rearrangement joins TRBV19 to TRBJ2-2; the D gene is possibly TRBD2 (5 bases). Trimming stripped 7 bases from V and 3 bases from J, with 12 bases between. Per germline, CDR1 LNHDA and CDR2 SQIVND (reference sequence). This CDR3 spans 14 amino acids. The CDR3 coding sequence is TGTGCCAGTACCGCCGGACTGGACACCGGGGAGCTGTTTTTT. Translating gives CASTAGLDTGELFF.

In regard to this clonotype: A clone one base away is much larger, so this may be a read error. The rearrangement links TRBV6-5 to TRBJ1-1, with 9 bases that match TRBD1. Germline trimming cut 10 bases from V and 4 bases from J; bases unmatched to any gene: 10. The germline V gene has CDR1 MNHEY and CDR2 SVGAGI. There are 14 residues in the CDR3. The CDR3: CANRGQGSGTEAFF. As DNA, the CDR3 is TGTGCCAACAGGGGACAGGGATCGGGCACTGAAGCTTTCTTT.

The rearrangement uses TRBV2 and TRBJ1-1, with TRBD1 as a possible D gene (6 bases). The CDR3 totals 13 residues. In germline, CDR1 is SNHLY, CDR2 FYNNEI. The V end lost 5 bases, the J end lost 5 bases, and 12 bases lay between the germline ends. CDR3 sequence reads: CASSYRVWTEAFF. CDR3 coding DNA: TGTGCCAGCAGTTACAGGGTTTGGACTGAAGCTTTCTTT.

A note on this clonotype: The conserved phenylalanine or tryptophan normally closing the CDR3 is absent here, so this likely arose from a read error. It is unclear where the CDR3 begins or ends on the DNA, so no DNA is shown, and the CDR3 is as TCRdb lists it. This chain joins TRBV7-2 and TRBJ1-6. The CDR3 region is 10 residues in length, termini included. Germline values: CDR1 SGHTA, CDR2 FQGNSA. The CDR3 reads CASSLAAGTS.

The table lists this clonotype with many counts. The junction departs from germline at one end; a sequencing error may be responsible. The rearrangement uses TRBV7-9 and TRBJ2-1; 9 bases are a match to TRBD2. Germline CDR1 is SEHNR and CDR2 is FQNEAQ (reference sequence). This CDR3 has 12 amino acids. CDR3 in amino acids: CASSPGLATKLF. The CDR3 DNA follows: TGTGCCAGCAGCCCGGGACTAGCAACGAAGCTCTTC. Filled out from reference TRBV7-9 and TRBJ2-1, the complete variable domain reads DTGVSQNPRHKITKRGQNVTFRCDPISEHNRLYWYRQTLGQGPEFLTYFQNEAQLEKSRLLSDRFSAERPKGSFSTLEIQRTEQGDSAMYLCASSPGLATKLFGPGTRLTVL.

The gene calls are TRBV20-1 and TRBJ1-1; possible D gene TRBD1, 6 bases. Germline assignment: CDR1 DFQATT and CDR2 SNEGSKA (reference sequence). The CDR3 contains 13 residues. V lost 5 bases to trimming and J lost 0 bases, with 10 bases between them. The CDR3 is CSALDRMNTEAFF. CDR3 DNA: TGCAGTGCTCTCGACAGGATGAACACTGAAGCTTTCTTT.

In this sample, this clonotype turned up many times. V usage is TRBV6-1 and J usage is TRBJ1-6; D may be TRBD1 (6 bases). This CDR3 region has 15 residues. CDR1 and CDR2 from the germline V gene are MNHNS and SASEGT. V was clipped by 4 bases and J by 6 bases, with 13 bases between them. Here the CDR3 reads CASSVMTGTNSPLHF. CDR3 DNA: TGTGCCAGCAGTGTAATGACAGGCACTAATTCACCCCTCCACTTT.

This clonotype occurred many times. This chain joins TRBV12-3 or TRBV12-4 and TRBJ2-7; 7 bases match TRBD2. V dropped 1 base and J dropped 6; count of bases not matched to a gene: 6. CDR3 length equals 14 residues. The CDR3 nucleotides read TGTGCCAGCAGTTTAGTGGGAGGGTCGGGCGAGCAGTACTTC. Protein product: CASSLVGGSGEQYF.

This clonotype was counted ten times or more. This chain joins TRBV20-1 and TRBJ1-2, with D perhaps matching TRBD1 (5 bases). The CDR3 covers 11 residues. The V gene's germline CDR1 is DFQATT and CDR2 SNEGSKA (reference sequence). The V and J ends lost 6 bases and 8 bases respectively, with 13 bases between them. CDR3 residues: CSARDLGGYTF. In nucleotides, the CDR3 is TGCAGTGCAAGGGACCTGGGGGGCTACACCTTC.

The genes are TRBV5-1 and TRBJ1-1; possible D gene TRBD1, 5 bases. V was shortened by 3 bases and J by 8 bases, with 11 bases between the two germline ends. Germline V gives CDR1 SGHRS, CDR2 YFSETQ. CDR3 length: 12 residues. The CDR3 bases are TGCGCCAGCAGCTCAACGTACAGGGAAGCTTTCTTT. Translated: CASSSTYREAFF. Complete variable domain (other parts from reference TRBV5-1 and TRBJ1-1): KAGVTQTPRYLIKTRGQQVTLSCSPISGHRSVSWYQQTPGQGLQFLFEYFSETQRNKGNFPGRFSGRQFSNSRSEMNVSTLELGDSALYLCASSSTYREAFFGQGTRLTVV.

This clonotype showed up many times. The V call is TRBV5-1, the J call TRBJ1-3, with 9 bases matching TRBD1. CDR3 size: 15 residues. V was pared by 5 bases and J by 4 bases, with 7 bases of the junction left unmatched. Germline V CDR1 and CDR2: SGHRS, YFSETQ. CDR3 DNA: TGCGCCAGCAGTAGAACAGGGGGCGCCGGAAACACCATATATTTT. Protein sequence: CASSRTGGAGNTIYF.

This clonotype was recorded a few times. At one boundary the junction diverges from the germline segment, which might be a read error. The chain carries TRBV24-1 and TRBJ1-6; D is perhaps TRBD1 (6 bases). Germline-derived CDR1 and CDR2 are KGHDR and SFDVKD. This CDR3 has 14 residues. DNA for the CDR3: TGTGCCTCATTTAACAGGGAAAGTTTGTCACCCCCCCACTTT. It yields the protein CASFNRESLSPPHF.

V and J are TRBV20-1 and TRBJ2-3; 11 bases are a match to TRBD2. Germline V gene lookup returns CDR1 DFQATT and CDR2 SNEGSKA (reference sequence). V was clipped by 5 bases and J by 6 bases; unmatched bases: 13. This CDR3 contains 16 residues. The CDR3 is CSAAGTSGVPGDTQYF. CDR3 coding DNA: TGCAGTGCTGCCGGGACTAGCGGTGTACCAGGGGATACGCAGTATTTT.

Worth noting for this clonotype: Germline and junction disagree at one end, which may indicate a read error. The rearrangement uses TRBV19 and TRBJ1-1; 9 nucleotides match TRBD1. From germline, CDR1 is LNHDA and CDR2 SQIVND (reference sequence). The length of the CDR3 is 17 residues. CDR3 protein: CASSIGTGRGLNTEAFF. The CDR3 DNA follows: TGTGCCAGTAGTATCGGGACAGGGCGAGGGCTGAACACGGAAGCTTTCTTT.